This is a list of T cell receptor beta chains from one sample in a study of blood T cell repertoires in COVID-19. Method: immunoSEQ multiplex PCR; TCRdb's copy keeps in-frame clones and lacks some. The data contain 71,000 or so clones, over 70% of them seen just once; the ten biggest clones take up 8.5% to 14%. The material sequenced was peripheral blood. These receptors were obtained from a man aged 45-60 years with acute or convalescent COVID-19. CDR3s include the opening cysteine and the closing phenylalanine or tryptophan. The D gene is left open where the match is weak. Clone size is given for some rows only: seen once, a few or many times, or a class if the clone is expanded.

d_gene	v_gene	abundance	j_gene	CDR3nt	CDR3aa
NA	TRBV28	NA	TRBJ2-2	TGTGCCAGCAGGCCTGGGAGATTCGTGGGACTTACGGACACCGGGGAGCTGTTTTTT	CASRPGRFVGLTDTGELFF
NA	TRBV3-1/TRBV3-2	NA	TRBJ1-1	TGTGCCAGCAGCCAAGTATTTAGTTTCGAAGCTTTCTTT	CASSQVFSFEAFF
NA	TRBV6-1	NA	TRBJ1-5	TGTGCCAGCAGTGAATATTCTAGGGACACAAATCAGCCCCAGCATTTT	CASSEYSRDTNQPQHF
NA	TRBV21-1	NA	TRBJ1-1	TGTGCCAGCAGCAAAGACGAAAGCCGCGTTGACACTGAAGCTTTCTTT	CASSKDESRVDTEAFF
NA	TRBV3-1/TRBV3-2	NA	TRBJ2-2	TGTGCCAGCAGCTCCCCTTGGAGGGCCCGCACCGGGGAGCTGTTTTTT	CASSSPWRARTGELFF
TRBD1	TRBV4-1	once	TRBJ2-7	TGCGCCAGCAGCCAGACATGGACAGGGGAAACCTACGAGCAGTACTTC	CASSQTWTGETYEQYF
TRBD1	TRBV5-4	NA	TRBJ2-6	TGTGCCAGCGGGACAGGGATTAGCTCTGGGGCCAACGTCCTGACTTTC	CASGTGISSGANVLTF
NA	TRBV24-1	once	TRBJ1-1	TGTGCCACCAGTAACGCGGGGAACACTGAAGCTTTCTTT	CATSNAGNTEAFF
TRBD1	TRBV9	few	TRBJ1-2	TGTGCCAGCAGCGTAGAGGACAGGGGTTATGGCTACACCTTC	CASSVEDRGYGYTF
NA	TRBV4-2	NA	TRBJ2-1	TGTGCCAGCAGCCAAGTCCTAGCCACCTACAATGAGCAGTTCTTC	CASSQVLATYNEQFF
TRBD2	TRBV7-3	NA	TRBJ2-1	TGTGCCAGCAGCTCCCCGGGACTAGCGGGACTGAGCTCCTACAATGAGCAGTTCTTC	CASSSPGLAGLSSYNEQFF
NA	TRBV18	NA	TRBJ1-5	TGTGCCAGCTCGATACAGGTCTCCGCGGATCAGCCCCAGCATTTT	CASSIQVSADQPQHF
NA	TRBV6-5	NA	TRBJ1-4	TGTGCCAGCAGTACACAGGGCTGGGGGGAAAAACTGTTTTTT	CASSTQGWGEKLFF
TRBD1	TRBV28	NA	TRBJ2-7	TGTGCCAGCAGTAGGGGACAGTACGAGCAGTACTTC	CASSRGQYEQYF
NA	TRBV11-2	NA	TRBJ2-6	TGTGCCAGCAGCTTCCAGGGGACTGGGGCCAACGTCCTGACTTTC	CASSFQGTGANVLTF
TRBD1	TRBV18	NA	TRBJ2-3	TGTGCCAGCTCACCAATACAGGGGTCAGATACGCAGTATTTT	CASSPIQGSDTQYF
TRBD1	TRBV7-2	NA	TRBJ1-4	TGTGCCAGCAGCCCCAGGACAGGGCGGAATGAAAAACTGTTTTTT	CASSPRTGRNEKLFF
NA	TRBV6-6	NA	TRBJ1-1	TGTGCCAGCAGACAGGGATTGAACACTGAAGCTTTCTTT	CASRQGLNTEAFF
NA	TRBV11-1	NA	TRBJ2-5	TGTGCCAGCAGCTTAAGCTCATTCATGGAGACCCAGTACTTC	CASSLSSFMETQYF
NA	TRBV24-1	few	TRBJ2-5	TGTGCCACCAGTGACGCCTCGGTGGGAGTGGAGACCCAGTACTTC	CATSDASVGVETQYF
TRBD1	TRBV28	NA	TRBJ2-7	TGTGCCAGCAGTTCCCCGACCGGGACAGGGTACGCCTACGAGCAGTACTTC	CASSSPTGTGYAYEQYF
TRBD1	TRBV18	few	TRBJ1-5	TGTGCCAGCTCCGGACAGGGTGGTATTCAGCCCCAGCATTTT	CASSGQGGIQPQHF
NA	TRBV3-1/TRBV3-2	NA	TRBJ1-2	TGTGCCAGCAGCCCGGGGGGGGGTGGCTACACCTTC	CASSPGGGGYTF
TRBD1	TRBV4-1	NA	TRBJ1-2	TGCGCCAGCAGCCCAGGGGGGTCATCCGGCTACACCTTC	CASSPGGSSGYTF
TRBD1	TRBV7-9	NA	TRBJ2-7	TGTGCCAGCACCCCGGAGGACAGGTACTACGAGCAGTACTTC	CASTPEDRYYEQYF
NA	TRBV7-9	NA	TRBJ2-5	TGTGCCAGCAGCCAACTGACGGGCCAAGAGACCCAGTACTTC	CASSQLTGQETQYF
NA	TRBV7-2	NA	TRBJ2-7	TGTGCCAGCAGTACCCTCCGCAGCTACGAGCAGTACTTC	CASSTLRSYEQYF
TRBD1	TRBV7-9	NA	TRBJ1-4	TGTGCCAGCAGCTCGGACAGGACCGGGGGAAAACTGTTTTTT	CASSSDRTGGKLFF
NA	TRBV28	NA	TRBJ1-5	TGTGCCAGCAGTTCGACAGGTCCAGGGGACAATCAGCCCCAGCATTTT	CASSSTGPGDNQPQHF
TRBD2	TRBV7-2	NA	TRBJ2-1	TGTGCCAGCAGCCCCGGGGAGGGTTACAATGAGCAGTTCTTC	CASSPGEGYNEQFF
TRBD1	TRBV5-6	NA	TRBJ1-1	TGTGCCAGCAGCTACGACAGGGGGAACACTGAAGCTTTCTTT	CASSYDRGNTEAFF
TRBD2	TRBV7-2	NA	TRBJ2-1	TGTGCCAGCAGCTTAGCCGGGACTAGCGGGAGAAGCTCCTACAATGAGCAGTTCTTC	CASSLAGTSGRSSYNEQFF
NA	TRBV2	once	TRBJ1-4	TGTGCCAGCAACAGGGTGAGGTCAACTAATGAAAAACTGTTTTTT	CASNRVRSTNEKLFF
NA	TRBV11-3	NA	TRBJ1-1	TGTGCCAGCAGCCCCGGACAGACCACTGAAGCTTTCTTT	CASSPGQTTEAFF
NA	TRBV6-5	NA	TRBJ2-7	TGTGCCAGCAGTTACCATCTAGCCTACGAGCAGTACTTC	CASSYHLAYEQYF
TRBD1	TRBV11-2	NA	TRBJ2-7	TGTGCCAGCAGCTTAGAGGGGGGGACAGGGGTTTACGAGCAGTACTTC	CASSLEGGTGVYEQYF
NA	TRBV28	NA	TRBJ1-1	TGTGCCAGCAGCCTTATTCGGGCCGGGGGCACTGAAGCTTTCTTT	CASSLIRAGGTEAFF
NA	TRBV7-9	NA	TRBJ1-6	TGTGCCAGCAGCCTGACAACCCGACAGTCCTATAATTCACCCCTCCACTTT	CASSLTTRQSYNSPLHF
NA	TRBV19	many	TRBJ1-1	TGTGCCAGTAGTACCCGACAGAACACTGAAGCTTTCTTT	CASSTRQNTEAFF
TRBD2	TRBV4-1	NA	TRBJ2-2	TGCGCCAGCAGCTACGGCGGGAGTGTTACCGGGGAGCTGTTTTTT	CASSYGGSVTGELFF
NA	TRBV5-1	NA	TRBJ1-2	TGCGCCAGCAGCTTGGACGGGATGGGGGGCTACACCTTC	CASSLDGMGGYTF
NA	TRBV5-6	NA	TRBJ1-4	TGTGCCAGCAGCTTGATATGGCAGGGCGGTGAAAAACTGTTTTTT	CASSLIWQGGEKLFF